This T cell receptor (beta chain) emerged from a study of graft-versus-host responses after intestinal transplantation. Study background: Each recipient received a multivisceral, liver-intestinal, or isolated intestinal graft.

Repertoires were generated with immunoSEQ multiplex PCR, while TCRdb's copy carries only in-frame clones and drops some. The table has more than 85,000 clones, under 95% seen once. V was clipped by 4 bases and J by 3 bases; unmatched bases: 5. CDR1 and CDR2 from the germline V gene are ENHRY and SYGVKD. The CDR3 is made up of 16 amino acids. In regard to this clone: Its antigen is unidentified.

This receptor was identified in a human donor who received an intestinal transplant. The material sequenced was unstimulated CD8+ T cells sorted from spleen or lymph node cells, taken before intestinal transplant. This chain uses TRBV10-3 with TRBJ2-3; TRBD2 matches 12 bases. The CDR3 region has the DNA TGTGCCATCAGTGGACTAGCGGGGGTACTGACAGATACGCAGTATTTT. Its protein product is CAISGLAGVLTDTQYF.